This is a list of T cell receptor beta chains from one sample in a study of cytomegalovirus exposure and HLA in healthy donors. Sequenced by immunoSEQ multiplex PCR; TCRdb stores in-frame clones only, minus some. The table lists about 160,000 clones, approximately 80% of them singletons, with approximately 2.4% in the top ten. The material sequenced was PBMCs. Receptor source: a male donor in good health and CMV-seronegative. The CDR3 runs from the conserved cysteine through the conserved F or W. D genes are given only for firm matches. Clone size is stated in some rows and not others, as once, few, many or a class when expanded.

abundance: .
d_gene: .
v_gene: TRBV25-1
j_gene: TRBJ1-5
CDR3nt: TGTGCCAGCGCTGAACCAGGGATAAGCAATCAGCCCCAGCATTTT
CDR3aa: CASAEPGISNQPQHF

abundance: .
d_gene: .
v_gene: TRBV27
j_gene: TRBJ2-2
CDR3nt: TGTGCCAGCAGTTTTAGAGTCGTGCGCACCGGGGAGCTGTTTTTT
CDR3aa: CASSFRVVRTGELFF

abundance: once
d_gene: TRBD2
v_gene: TRBV6-1
j_gene: TRBJ2-2
CDR3nt: TGTGCCAGCAGTGCTAGCGGGAGGGCCGGCACCGGGGAGCTGTTTTTT
CDR3aa: CASSASGRAGTGELFF

abundance: .
d_gene: .
v_gene: TRBV28
j_gene: TRBJ1-4
CDR3nt: TGTGCCAGCAGCCCTGGGGACACCCTCGGGGAAAAACTGTTTTTT
CDR3aa: CASSPGDTLGEKLFF

abundance: .
d_gene: .
v_gene: TRBV7-2
j_gene: TRBJ1-1
CDR3nt: TGTGCCAGCAGCTTGCCCAGGGGAATGAACACTGAAGCTTTCTTT
CDR3aa: CASSLPRGMNTEAFF

abundance: .
d_gene: .
v_gene: TRBV19
j_gene: TRBJ2-2
CDR3nt: TGTGCCAGTAGTAGGAAAACCAACAGGGACCCCGGGGAGCTGTTTTTT
CDR3aa: CASSRKTNRDPGELFF

abundance: once
d_gene: .
v_gene: TRBV19
j_gene: TRBJ1-5
CDR3nt: TGTGCCAGTAGTATGGCGGGGGGCGGTCAGCCCCAGCATTTT
CDR3aa: CASSMAGGGQPQHF

abundance: few
d_gene: TRBD1
v_gene: TRBV19
j_gene: TRBJ1-1
CDR3nt: TGTGCCAGTAGTATTGGACAGGTGTTGAACACTGAAGCTTTCTTT
CDR3aa: CASSIGQVLNTEAFF

abundance: .
d_gene: .
v_gene: TRBV4-1
j_gene: TRBJ2-3
CDR3nt: TGCGCCAGCAGCCTGGCGGGACAGTTCACAGATACGCAGTATTTT
CDR3aa: CASSLAGQFTDTQYF

abundance: few
d_gene: .
v_gene: TRBV6-6
j_gene: TRBJ2-1
CDR3nt: TGTGCCAGCAGTTACTCGACAGCAGACAATGAGCAGTTCTTC
CDR3aa: CASSYSTADNEQFF

abundance: .
d_gene: TRBD1
v_gene: TRBV28
j_gene: TRBJ1-4
CDR3nt: TGTGCCAGCAGTGCTCTCCAGGGGACAGGTGAAAAACTGTTTTTT
CDR3aa: CASSALQGTGEKLFF

abundance: .
d_gene: TRBD2
v_gene: TRBV6-1
j_gene: TRBJ2-3
CDR3nt: TGTGCCAGCAGTGGACTAGCGGGGGAACCCACAGATACGCAGTATTTT
CDR3aa: CASSGLAGEPTDTQYF

abundance: .
d_gene: TRBD2
v_gene: TRBV29-1
j_gene: TRBJ2-5
CDR3nt: TGCAGCGTTGAAGATGGCGGGACTAGCGGGAACCAAGAGACCCAGTACTTC
CDR3aa: CSVEDGGTSGNQETQYF

abundance: .
d_gene: TRBD2
v_gene: TRBV2
j_gene: TRBJ2-2
CDR3nt: TGTGCCAGCAAGAATCTAGCGGGAGCCTCGGACACCGGGGAGCTGTTTTTT
CDR3aa: CASKNLAGASDTGELFF

abundance: .
d_gene: TRBD2
v_gene: TRBV27
j_gene: TRBJ2-5
CDR3nt: TGTGCCAGCAGTCTATCCGGGACTAGCGGGCCCAGGGAGACCCAGTACTTC
CDR3aa: CASSLSGTSGPRETQYF

abundance: .
d_gene: .
v_gene: TRBV5-1
j_gene: TRBJ1-5
CDR3nt: TGCGCCAGCAGCCTGGGGGGTCAGGGCGGTGAGCCCCAGCATTTT
CDR3aa: CASSLGGQGGEPQHF

abundance: .
d_gene: TRBD2
v_gene: TRBV7-9
j_gene: TRBJ2-1
CDR3nt: TGTGCCAGCAGCTTATGGAGACTAGCGGGGGGGAATGAGCAGTTCTTC
CDR3aa: CASSLWRLAGGNEQFF

abundance: few
d_gene: .
v_gene: TRBV5-4
j_gene: TRBJ1-1
CDR3nt: TGTGCCAGCAGCTTGTCAGGGAGGGATACTGAAGCTTTCTTT
CDR3aa: CASSLSGRDTEAFF

abundance: .
d_gene: .
v_gene: TRBV11-2
j_gene: TRBJ2-1
CDR3nt: TGTGCCAGCAGCCCTGGGCGCGCAAGCTCCTACAATGAGCAGTTCTTC
CDR3aa: CASSPGRASSYNEQFF

abundance: .
d_gene: TRBD1
v_gene: TRBV23-1
j_gene: TRBJ2-5
CDR3nt: TGCGCCAGCAGTCCCCCCAACGGGACAGGGAACTTC
CDR3aa: CASSPPNGTGNF

abundance: once
d_gene: .
v_gene: TRBV27
j_gene: TRBJ2-5
CDR3nt: TGTGCCAGCAGTTCCAGGGGTCGGGAGACCCAGTACTTC
CDR3aa: CASSSRGRETQYF

abundance: .
d_gene: .
v_gene: TRBV9
j_gene: TRBJ2-5
CDR3nt: TGTGCCAGCAGCGTAGGGCCGGGACTTAAGCAAGAGACCCAGTACTTC
CDR3aa: CASSVGPGLKQETQYF

abundance: .
d_gene: TRBD2
v_gene: TRBV5-1
j_gene: TRBJ2-1
CDR3nt: TGCGCCAGCAGCTTGGTAACTAGCGGGAGCCATGAGCAGTTCTTC
CDR3aa: CASSLVTSGSHEQFF

abundance: .
d_gene: TRBD1
v_gene: TRBV5-1
j_gene: TRBJ1-2
CDR3nt: TGCGCCAGCAGCTTGGGGTCGGGACAGCCCTATGGCTACACCTTC
CDR3aa: CASSLGSGQPYGYTF

abundance: few
d_gene: TRBD1
v_gene: TRBV7-9
j_gene: TRBJ2-7
CDR3nt: TGTGCCAGCAGCCCCTGGACAGGCGCCTACGAGCAGTACTTC
CDR3aa: CASSPWTGAYEQYF